The 26 T cell receptor beta chains below all came from one sample that was sequenced in a study of T cells in Graves' hyperthyroidism and ophthalmopathy (dated by TCRdb to the late 2010s). Library prep was done by multiplex PCR. TCRdb lists the instrument as Illumina HiSeq 2000. The TCR beta CDR3 regions were amplified from RNA transcripts. For the first round of RT-PCR on the TCR CDR3, the HTBI primer set was used together with the Qiagen OneStep RT-PCR kit. The public sequencing data were trimmed at Q25 with fastp and processed into clonotypes with MiXCR by TCRdb, which kept only in-frame beta chains. Each entry is one CDR3 protein sequence, shown with its most common DNA and genes. The sample contains 610,000 or so distinct CDR3 sequences, around 42% of them found a single time. The ten largest clones capture about 8.3% of the sample. The material sequenced was peripheral blood or thyroid tissue (not recorded which). The source is a young woman with Graves' hyperthyroidism.

The chain uses TRBV7-8 and TRBJ1-5; 8 bases are shared with TRBD1. J gave up 11 bases and V 1 base, and 7 bases lay outside the gene matches. Per the germline V gene, CDR1 is SGHVS and CDR2 is FQNEAQ. This CDR3 has 14 residues. The CDR3 is CASSLVVQGETQHF. In nucleotides, the CDR3 is TGTGCCAGCAGCTTAGTAGTACAGGGGGAGACCCAGCATTTT.

This clonotype was seen at least ten times. The chain uses TRBV25-1 and TRBJ1-1; 8 bases agree with TRBD1. This CDR3 has 13 residues. V trimming: 5 bases; J trimming: 3 bases; junction bases outside the gene matches: 2. CDR1 is MGHDK and CDR2 is SYGVNS in the germline V gene. The CDR3 region has the DNA TGTGCCAGCAGTAAACAGGGGGACACTGAAGCTTTCTTT. Translating it yields CASSKQGDTEAFF.

The table lists this clonotype with a few counts. The gene calls are TRBV5-1 and TRBJ2-7; a possible D gene is TRBD1 (6 bases). Trimming stripped 3 bases from V and 2 bases from J, with 15 bases between. The CDR3 spans 15 residues. CDR1 and CDR2 from the germline V gene are SGHRS and YFSETQ. In DNA, the CDR3 is TGCGCCAGCAGCTCGACAGGAATCGCCCCCTACGAGCAGTACTTC. This sequence encodes CASSSTGIAPYEQYF. The full variable domain, rest sourced from reference TRBV5-1 and TRBJ2-7, is KAGVTQTPRYLIKTRGQQVTLSCSPISGHRSVSWYQQTPGQGLQFLFEYFSETQRNKGNFPGRFSGRQFSNSRSEMNVSTLELGDSALYLCASSSTGIAPYEQYFGPGTRLTVT.

This chain links TRBV27 with TRBJ2-7, with D hard to call. This CDR3 has 14 residues. Per the germline V gene, CDR1 is MNHEY and CDR2 is SMNVEV (reference sequence). The V end was cut by 2 bases, the J end by 4 bases, with 12 bases between. The CDR3 loop is CASSLGGVGYEQYF. DNA of the CDR3: TGTGCCAGCAGTTTAGGCGGAGTTGGGTACGAGCAGTACTTC.

This clonotype was counted at least ten times. The chain combines TRBV12-3 or TRBV12-4 with TRBJ1-3; D call uncertain. Trimming left V 4 bases short and J 4 bases short, with 14 bases between. The CDR3 sequence is 15 residues long. This CDR3 is CASSSGTRLGNTIYF. CDR3 in DNA: TGTGCCAGCAGTTCAGGTACACGCCTCGGAAACACCATATATTTT.

This sequence joins TRBV7-2 and TRBJ1-4; D uncertain. Germline V gene data show CDR1 as SGHTA and CDR2 as FQGNSA. Trimming left V 2 bases short and J 5 bases short, with 15 bases between. The CDR3 length is 16 residues. CDR3 bases: TGTGCCAGCAGCTTATTTGCGGGAGTGGGCAATGAAAAACTGTTTTTT. This translates into CASSLFAGVGNEKLFF.

This chain joins TRBV29-1 and TRBJ2-3; TRBD2 might be the D (6 bases). This CDR3 region has 13 residues. The germline V gene encodes CDR1 SQVTM and CDR2 ANQGSEA. The CDR3 loop reads CGAGRLEVDTQYF. The CDR3 DNA reads TGCGGCGCTGGCAGACTAGAGGTCGATACGCAGTATTTT.

The chain recombines TRBV19 with TRBJ1-5, with a tentative D call TRBD1 (5 bases). Between the trimmed V and J ends, which lost 5 bases and 14 bases, there was a span of 28 bases. The germline gives CDR1 LNHDA, CDR2 SQIVND (reference sequence). The CDR3 totals 16 residues. CDR3 residues: CASSLWSGTSGKYEHF. DNA of the CDR3: TGTGCCAGTAGTCTGTGGTCCGGGACTAGCGGGAAGTATGAGCATTTT.

The V call is TRBV29-1, the J call TRBJ2-7; TRBD1 matches 8 bases. V lost 7 bases and J lost 5; bases outside the gene matches: 10. The germline V gene encodes CDR1 SQVTM and CDR2 ANQGSEA. The CDR3 covers 13 residues. CDR3 bases: TGCAGCGCAGGACAGGGAGGCACCGACGAGCAGTACTTC. It codes for CSAGQGGTDEQYF.

This clonotype was seen many times. The chain links TRBV24-1 to TRBJ2-2, with 9 bases identical to TRBD1. With 10 bases clipped from V and 3 bases from J, the junction kept 2 bases outside the gene matches. Per the germline V gene, CDR1 is KGHDR and CDR2 is SFDVKD. The length of the CDR3 is 13 residues. The CDR3 DNA reads TGTGCCACGGGACAGGGTGACACCGGGGAGCTGTTTTTT. It yields the protein CATGQGDTGELFF.

This clonotype was counted only a few times. The CDR3 is CASSQDGHREGGYEQYF. The CDR3 DNA reads TGTGCCAGCAGCCAAGATGGTCACCGGGAGGGCGGGTACGAGCAGTACTTC. The gene calls are TRBV12-3 or TRBV12-4 and TRBJ2-7; 8 bases agree with TRBD2. CDR3 length equals 17 residues. V shed 6 bases and J 4 bases; nucleotides not matched to a gene: 17.

The chain carries TRBV12-3 or TRBV12-4 and TRBJ2-7, with 11 bases lining up with TRBD2. V was clipped by 8 bases and J by 4 bases; unmatched bases: 13. There are 16 residues in the CDR3. The CDR3 region is CASSTFLAGGWYEQYF. The CDR3 coding sequence is TGTGCCAGCTCTACGTTCCTAGCGGGAGGCTGGTACGAGCAGTACTTC.

This chain uses TRBV2 with TRBJ1-4, with D perhaps matching TRBD1 (5 bases). There are 13 residues in the CDR3. Germline CDR1 and CDR2: SNHLY and FYNNEI. V was shortened by 5 bases and J by 6 bases, with 10 bases between the two germline ends. This CDR3 is CASSFGGDEKLFF. The CDR3 coding sequence is TGTGCCAGCAGTTTTGGGGGTGATGAAAAACTGTTTTTT.

The V and J genes are TRBV20-1 and TRBJ1-2, with D perhaps matching TRBD1 (5 bases). V lost 1 base, J lost 4 bases, and 7 bases lay in between. Germline V lookup: CDR1 DFQATT, CDR2 SNEGSKA (reference sequence). The CDR3 runs 12 residues. The CDR3, as DNA: TGCAGTGCTAGAGGGGGGGGCTATGGCTACACCTTC. It translates to CSARGGGYGYTF.

This clonotype was seen many times. The J gene is TRBJ1-1, the V gene TRBV29-1, with D possibly being TRBD1 (6 bases). Trimming took 1 base from V and 0 from J, leaving 9 bases between them. CDR1 is SQVTM and CDR2 is ANQGSEA in the germline V gene. There are 14 residues in the CDR3. Here the CDR3 DNA reads TGCAGCGTTGAAGGGCAGGGGTTGAACACTGAAGCTTTCTTT. Its protein product is CSVEGQGLNTEAFF. Based on the CDR3 plus reference TRBV29-1 and TRBJ1-1, the full variable domain is SAVISQKPSRDICQRGTSLTIQCQVDSQVTMMFWYRQQPGQSLTLIATANQGSEATYESGFVIDKFPISRPNLTFSTLTVSNMSPEDSSIYLCSVEGQGLNTEAFFGQGTRLTVV.

The chain employs TRBV2 and TRBJ1-2; D ambiguous. The CDR3 length is 15 residues. Germline V lookup: CDR1 SNHLY, CDR2 FYNNEI. CDR3 region: CAGGKEESLLYGYTF. The CDR3 region has the DNA TGTGCGGGCGGGAAAGAGGAGTCGCTACTCTATGGCTACACCTTC.

This clonotype was seen many times. V is TRBV2 and J is TRBJ2-5; tentatively, D is TRBD1 or TRBD2 (5 bases each). This CDR3 has 11 amino acids. Trimming removed 7 bases from V and 5 bases from J, with 8 bases in between. The V gene's germline CDR1 is SNHLY and CDR2 FYNNEI. CDR3 protein: CASTRGETQYF. For the CDR3, the DNA is TGTGCCAGCACCCGGGGCGAGACCCAGTACTTC.

This chain joins TRBV6-2 or TRBV6-3 and TRBJ1-3; D uncertain. Germline CDR1 and CDR2: MNHEY and SVGEGT. The CDR3 is made up of 15 amino acids. The germline V and J ends were trimmed by 6 bases and 1 base, with 13 bases remaining between them. The CDR3 loop reads CASRRNSASGNTIYF. The DNA of the CDR3 is TGTGCCAGCAGGCGGAACAGCGCTTCTGGAAACACCATATATTTT.

The V call is TRBV20-1, the J call TRBJ2-7; possible D gene TRBD2, 5 bases. The ends were cut back, 3 bases at V and 3 bases at J, with 24 bases in the middle. The CDR3 has 17 amino acids. Looked up from germline, CDR1 is DFQATT and CDR2 is SNEGSKA (reference sequence). The chain's CDR3 is CSARDSLGGSAYYEQYF. The CDR3 DNA follows: TGCAGTGCTAGGGACTCCTTGGGTGGTAGCGCGTACTACGAGCAGTACTTC.

This clonotype was detected only once. Lacking the conserved final phenylalanine or tryptophan, this CDR3 likely reflects a read error. The DNA is left out, because the CDR3 cannot be placed on it with certainty; the CDR3 is given as TCRdb lists it. V usage is TRBV2 and J usage is TRBJ1-1. The germline V gene has CDR1 SNHLY and CDR2 FYNNEI. The CDR3 contains 9 residues when both ends are counted. The CDR3 sequence: CASSGGDFY.

This clonotype was seen at least ten times. This chain links TRBV24-1 with TRBJ2-3; perhaps D is TRBD1 or TRBD2 (5 bases each). CDR1 is KGHDR, CDR2 SFDVKD, per germline. The CDR3 is made up of 12 amino acids. Trimming took off 2 bases at V and 6 bases at J, with 5 bases between the two ends. The CDR3 here is CATSDWGDTQYF. CDR3 nucleotide sequence: TGTGCCACCAGTGATTGGGGGGATACGCAGTATTTT.

In its sample, this clonotype was seen a few times. The chain joins TRBV2 to TRBJ1-1, with 7 nucleotides matching TRBD1. CDR1 and CDR2 from the germline V gene are SNHLY and FYNNEI. The CDR3 runs to 12 residues. The V and J ends lost 6 bases and 10 bases, in that order; junction bases with no gene match: 8. Here the CDR3 reads CASSVAQGGAFF. The CDR3 DNA is TGTGCCAGCAGCGTCGCCCAGGGGGGAGCTTTCTTT.

Here the CDR3 reads CASSQDLREEETQYF. The CDR3 DNA follows: TGTGCCAGCAGCCAAGACTTGCGGGAGGAGGAGACCCAGTACTTC. V is TRBV7-9 and J is TRBJ2-5; TRBD2 agrees at 8 bases. The junction had 10 bases not matched to a gene; V was cut back by 5 bases and J by 5 bases. Germline CDR1 and CDR2: SEHNR and FQNEAQ (reference sequence). The CDR3 extends over 15 amino acids.

This clonotype was counted ten times or more. A junction end diverges from the germline sequence, so it may reflect a read error. This rearrangement joins TRBV4-2 to TRBJ2-7, with D maybe TRBD1 (6 bases). This CDR3 has 11 residues. The germline gives CDR1 LGHNA, CDR2 YNFKEQ. The DNA of the CDR3 is TGTGCCAGCAGCCAGGGACATAAGGTCGACTTC. It codes for CASSQGHKVDF.

A word on this clonotype: A read error may explain this, as a much larger clone is one base away. This chain links TRBV9 with TRBJ1-5, with D maybe TRBD1 (5 bases). Germline values: CDR1 SGDLS, CDR2 YYNGEE. CDR3 length equals 15 residues. CDR3 DNA: TGTGCCGGCAGCCAACTTACGGGGGGAAATCAGCCCCAGCATTTT. Amino acid sequence: CAGSQLTGGNQPQHF.

This clonotype was seen a few times. This chain connects TRBV5-1 to TRBJ2-5; 8 bases line up with TRBD2. The CDR3 is 19 amino acids. The V segment lost 4 bases and the J segment 3 bases; nucleotides outside the gene matches: 20. Germline values: CDR1 SGHRS, CDR2 YFSETQ. The CDR3 here is CASSPWTGGRLVVEETQYF. The DNA of the CDR3 is TGCGCCAGCAGCCCATGGACTGGCGGGAGGCTGGTGGTAGAAGAGACCCAGTACTTC.